Each of the 10 T cell receptor beta chains below was sequenced from the same sample in a study of naive and memory T cell subsets (TCRdb year 2017). The receptor library was made with UMI-ligation and nested PCR. Sequencing was performed on an Illumina MiSeq. To cover both TRBC1 and TRBC2, the beta constant-region primer consisted of an equimolar mix of two oligonucleotides. Four rounds of PCR were used to amplify ligated cDNA, with nested alpha and beta constant-region primers being used together with the SP2 primer. TCRdb reran the public reads through fastp at Q25 and MiXCR, keeping productive beta chains. Merged by CDR3 protein, the rows form single entries marked with the most common genes and DNA. This sample comprises 95,000 to 150,000 distinct CDR3 sequences, roughly 32% of them detected only once. The ten largest clones take up roughly 0.86% of the sample. The sequenced sample consisted of central memory CD4+ T cells from blood. Sample cell subset or site, as interpreted from the label and publication: central memory, CD45RA- CD27+. All receptors come from a human donor in good health.

This clonotype was counted at least ten times. The chain links TRBV7-9 to TRBJ2-7, with 9 bases matching TRBD2. The V segment lost 5 bases and the J segment 3 bases; nucleotides outside the gene matches: 5. The CDR3 is 14 amino acids. From germline, CDR1 is SEHNR and CDR2 FQNEAQ (reference sequence). The CDR3 loop reads CASSHGSGSYEQYF. DNA of the CDR3: TGTGCCAGCAGCCATGGTAGCGGGAGCTACGAGCAGTACTTC.

This clonotype was detected only a few times. The rearrangement links TRBV29-1 to TRBJ2-5, with 9 bases that match TRBD2. CDR1 and CDR2 from the germline V gene are SQVTM and ANQGSEA. V was clipped by 6 bases and J by 5 bases; unmatched bases: 7. CDR3 length: 13 amino acids. CDR3 nucleotide sequence: TGCAGCGTGCGGGAGGGCCGGGGGGAGACCCAGTACTTC. Translated: CSVREGRGETQYF.

The chain uses TRBV20-1 and TRBJ2-7; the match to TRBD2 covers 8 bases. The germline V gene encodes CDR1 DFQATT and CDR2 SNEGSKA (reference sequence). The CDR3 covers 11 residues. The trim removed 6 bases at V and 6 bases at J, leaving 4 bases unmatched. As DNA, the CDR3 is TGCAGTGCCGGGACTAGGGGCGAGCAGTACTTC. Translation: CSAGTRGEQYF.

The rearrangement uses TRBV20-1 and TRBJ2-3; D possibly corresponds to TRBD2 (6 bases). The CDR3 runs 17 residues. The germline V gene encodes CDR1 DFQATT and CDR2 SNEGSKA (reference sequence). V lost 2 bases and J lost 7, with 25 bases in between. CDR3 sequence reads: CSARTQVESGPSYTQYF. CDR3 sequence (DNA): TGCAGTGCTAGAACCCAGGTGGAGAGCGGGCCCTCTTATACGCAGTATTTT.

This clonotype was seen a handful of times. The rearrangement joins TRBV21-1 to TRBJ2-4; the D call TRBD2 from the table was never checked on the DNA. TRBV21-1 is a pseudogene locus. The CDR3 runs to 16 residues. This chain's CDR3 is CAREGLGRLAKNIQYF. The CDR3 DNA reads as TGTGCCAGAGAGGGTTTAGGGAGACTAGCCAAAAACATTCAGTACTTC.

This sequence joins TRBV6-1 and TRBJ2-7, with 8 bases fitting TRBD2. V gave up 4 bases and J gave up 3 bases; unmatched junction bases: 5. The CDR3 length is 14 residues. In germline, CDR1 is MNHNS, CDR2 SASEGT. CDR3 sequence: CASSVGGAYYEQYF. The CDR3 nucleotides are TGTGCCAGCAGTGTCGGGGGGGCGTACTACGAGCAGTACTTC.

This clonotype was detected once. The genes are TRBV27 and TRBJ2-7; 8 positions match TRBD1. The CDR3 consists of 13 residues. Germline V gene lookup returns CDR1 MNHEY and CDR2 SMNVEV (reference sequence). The V gene end was trimmed by 9 bases and the J gene end by 4 bases; junction bases not matched to a gene: 8. In nucleotides, the CDR3 is TGTGCCAGTTCGACAGGGGAGATGTACGAGCAGTACTTC. This encodes CASSTGEMYEQYF.

J is TRBJ1-6 and V is TRBV20-1; TRBD1 is a possible D gene (5 bases). Germline assignment: CDR1 DFQATT and CDR2 SNEGSKA (reference sequence). The CDR3 has 16 residues. The ends were cut back, 2 bases at V and 7 bases at J, with 18 bases in the middle. This CDR3 reads CSARSGGAFRNSPLHF. The CDR3, as DNA: TGCAGTGCTAGAAGTGGAGGGGCCTTTAGGAATTCACCCCTCCACTTT.

The chain joins TRBV24-1 to TRBJ1-2; no firm D call. The CDR3 spans 14 residues. V lost 3 bases and J lost 6, with 13 bases in between. Germline CDR1 KGHDR, CDR2 SFDVKD. CDR3 DNA sequence: TGTGCCACCAGTGATCCCCCCGGAGGGCATGGCTACACCTTC. The encoded protein is CATSDPPGGHGYTF.

The gene calls are TRBV15 and TRBJ1-5, with a possible D match to TRBD1 (5 bases). V was trimmed by 1 base and J by 4 bases, leaving 14 bases between them. Germline V lookup: CDR1 LNHNV, CDR2 YYDKDF (reference sequence). The CDR3 is 16 residues long. The CDR3, as DNA: TGTGCCACCAGCAGAGTGGGCAGGGTAGAGAATCAGCCCCAGCATTTT. Translating gives CATSRVGRVENQPQHF.